This T cell receptor beta chain comes out of a study of shared clonotypes between healthy human individuals. As defined, naive CD8 cells were CD45RO-negative and positively selected for CCR7, with terminally differentiated effector memory CD45RA+ cells excluded. Original processing notes: Junction-only sequences without quality scores were provided by ImmunoSEQ, so filtering was different. The assay was immunoSEQ multiplex PCR, and TCRdb's table has in-frame clones only and misses some. D and trimming come from the DNA, and the V and J calls and clone size come from that table. The profile covers about 2 million clones, with just under 95% appearing a single time and roughly 1% taken by the ten largest. This CDR3 comprises 15 residues. Germline loops: CDR1 SNHLY, CDR2 FYNNEI. V lost 8 bases to trimming and J lost 2 bases, with 15 bases between them.

The TCR originated in a man aged 18 to 29 in good health. Input material: naive CD8+ T cells sorted from blood. The chain couples TRBV2 to TRBJ2-2; the D is unclear. In nucleotides, the CDR3 is TGTGCCAGCCGGACGGCCGGGCTAAACACCGGGGAGCTGTTTTTT. Amino acids: CASRTAGLNTGELFF.